What follows are 5 T cell receptor beta chains derived from one specimen sequenced in a study of blood T cell repertoires in COVID-19. TCRdb's table, derived via immunoSEQ multiplex PCR, lists solely in-frame clones and lacks some. The table shows 200,000 to 250,000 clones, with 82% occurring only once. Material: PBMCs or T cells enriched from blood (not recorded which). These receptors all come from a woman aged 55-70 years who had recovered from COVID-19.

V usage is TRBV6-5 and J usage is TRBJ1-6; D remains ambiguous. V dropped 2 bases and J dropped 6 bases, with 5 bases sitting between them. Germline V gives CDR1 MNHEY, CDR2 SVGAGI. The CDR3 runs 13 residues. This CDR3 reads CASSYGLNSPLHF. For the CDR3, the DNA is TGTGCCAGCAGTTACGGCCTTAATTCACCCCTCCACTTT.

V and J are TRBV6-5 and TRBJ1-2; 7 nucleotides align to TRBD1. With 6 bases clipped from V and 3 bases from J, the junction kept 10 bases outside the gene matches. Germline loops: CDR1 MNHEY, CDR2 SVGAGI. The CDR3 covers 15 residues. The chain's CDR3 is CASRITRGYYYGYTF. In DNA form, the CDR3 reads TGTGCCAGCAGGATCACCAGGGGGTACTACTATGGCTACACCTTC.

This chain joins TRBV6-5 and TRBJ1-3; D gene uncertain. There are 15 residues in the CDR3. CDR1 and CDR2 from the germline V gene are MNHEY and SVGAGI. V was cut by 5 bases and J by 0 bases, with 11 bases left in between. CDR3 amino acids: CASSPIRSSGNTIYF. DNA of the CDR3: TGTGCCAGCAGTCCAATACGGAGCTCTGGAAACACCATATATTTT.

CDR3 in amino acids: CASSPRLDSNQPQHF. For the CDR3, the DNA is TGTGCCAGCTCACCACGTTTAGATAGCAATCAGCCCCAGCATTTT. The chain recombines TRBV18 with TRBJ1-5, with D unclear. The CDR3 runs 15 residues. The germline gives CDR1 KGHSH, CDR2 LQKENI. V was trimmed by 1 base and J by 0 bases, leaving 7 bases between them.

This sequence joins TRBV27 and TRBJ1-2; no definite D call. V dropped 4 bases and J dropped 8 bases, with 17 bases sitting between them. Germline V gene lookup returns CDR1 MNHEY and CDR2 SMNVEV (reference sequence). The CDR3 extends over 14 amino acids. In DNA, the CDR3 is TGTGCCAGCAGTTCAGTCCGGGAAAGCGAGGGCTACACCTTC. It specifies CASSSVRESEGYTF.